These 18 T cell receptor beta chains came from one sample sequenced in a study of blood T cell repertoires in COVID-19. TCRdb's table, derived via immunoSEQ multiplex PCR, lists solely in-frame clones and lacks some. The data show around 300,000 clones, roughly 88% seen once. Sequenced input: PBMCs or T cells enriched from blood (not recorded which). The receptors were gathered from a woman aged 25 to 39 who had recovered from COVID-19.

This chain links TRBV27 with TRBJ2-1, with TRBD2 matching over 8 bases. Losses at the gene ends were 10 bases for V and 12 bases for J; bases not matched to a gene: 14. Germline CDR1 reads MNHEY; CDR2 reads SMNVEV (reference sequence). The CDR3 contains 13 residues. Here the CDR3 reads CATSWGGGTGQFF. Written as DNA, the CDR3 is TGTGCCACCTCCTGGGGCGGGGGGACCGGGCAGTTCTTC.

The chain recombines TRBV5-4 with TRBJ2-7; D unclear. The CDR3 has 15 amino acids. Trimming stripped 0 bases from V and 3 bases from J, with 13 bases between. Per germline, CDR1 SGHNT and CDR2 YYREEE (reference sequence). The CDR3: CASSLDNPLYYEQYF. The CDR3 DNA follows: TGTGCCAGCAGCTTGGATAACCCACTCTACTACGAGCAGTACTTC. Drawing the rest from reference TRBV5-4 and TRBJ2-7, the complete variable domain is ETGVTQSPTHLIKTRGQQVTLRCSSQSGHNTVSWYQQALGQGPQFIFQYYREEENGRGNFPPRFSGLQFPNYSSELNVNALELDDSALYLCASSLDNPLYYEQYFGPGTRLTVT.

J is TRBJ2-4 and V is TRBV4-2; possible D gene TRBD2, 6 bases. The CDR3 runs to 14 residues. Between the trimmed V and J ends, which lost 2 bases and 8 bases, there was a span of 13 bases. Looked up from germline, CDR1 is LGHNA and CDR2 is YNFKEQ. The CDR3 bases are TGTGCCAGCAGCCAACCGCCGGGACTTCACATTCAGTACTTC. It specifies CASSQPPGLHIQYF.

The chain uses TRBV14 and TRBJ1-1; D uncertain. The germline gives CDR1 SGHDN, CDR2 FVKESK. Between the trimmed V and J ends, which lost 1 base and 5 bases, there was a span of 5 bases. The length of the CDR3 is 12 residues. In DNA, the CDR3 is TGTGCCAGCAGCCAAGTACGGACTGAAGCTTTCTTT. It codes for CASSQVRTEAFF.

The chain is built from TRBV28 and TRBJ2-7; TRBD1 matches 7 bases. Germline V gene lookup returns CDR1 MDHEN and CDR2 SYDVKM. The CDR3 contains 14 residues. The trim removed 6 bases at V and 4 bases at J, leaving 9 bases unmatched. In DNA, the CDR3 is TGTGCCAGCAGAACCGTGGGACAGCAGTACGAGCAGTACTTC. Its translation is CASRTVGQQYEQYF.

The rearrangement links TRBV27 to TRBJ1-2; TRBD1 is a possible D gene (6 bases). V was trimmed by 2 bases and J by 8 bases, leaving 21 bases between them. The germline gives CDR1 MNHEY, CDR2 SMNVEV (reference sequence). This CDR3 region has 16 residues. Here the CDR3 reads CASSLVLGRGPEGYTF. Written as DNA, the CDR3 is TGTGCCAGCAGTTTAGTTCTCGGCAGGGGACCGGAGGGCTACACCTTC.

V and J are TRBV28 and TRBJ2-7; 16 bases fit TRBD2. Trimming cost V 3 bases and J 3 bases; bases outside gene matches: 5. CDR1 and CDR2 (germline): MDHEN, SYDVKM. This CDR3 contains 17 residues. The CDR3 is CASSLGLAGGPGYEQYF. The DNA of the CDR3 is TGTGCCAGCAGTTTGGGACTAGCGGGAGGGCCGGGCTACGAGCAGTACTTC.

This chain uses TRBV7-3 with TRBJ2-5, with 9 bases identical to TRBD1. V shed 5 bases and J 4 bases; nucleotides not matched to a gene: 11. CDR3 length equals 16 residues. Per germline, CDR1 SGHTA and CDR2 FQGTGA. CDR3 nucleotides: TGTGCCAGCAGCCAAGGGGGACAGGGCTCGGCAGAGACCCAGTACTTC. Its protein is CASSQGGQGSAETQYF.

The chain combines TRBV24-1 with TRBJ2-2, with D perhaps TRBD1 (5 bases). There are 16 residues in the CDR3. V was trimmed by 2 bases and J by 0 bases, leaving 9 bases between them. Germline lookup yields CDR1 KGHDR and CDR2 SFDVKD. The DNA of the CDR3 is TGTGCCACCAGTGATTGGTCAGGGTCGAACACCGGGGAGCTGTTTTTT. It encodes CATSDWSGSNTGELFF.

This chain links TRBV10-3 with TRBJ1-1, with D possibly being TRBD1 (5 bases). Trimming removed 0 bases from V and 1 base from J, with 9 bases in between. This CDR3 comprises 15 residues. Germline CDR1 and CDR2: ENHRY and SYGVKD. The CDR3 protein is CAISESRDRNTEAFF. CDR3 bases: TGTGCCATCAGTGAGTCCCGCGACAGGAACACTGAAGCTTTCTTT.

The chain recombines TRBV7-8 with TRBJ1-1; D gene ambiguous. From germline, CDR1 is SGHVS and CDR2 FQNEAQ. The V gene lost 4 bases and the J gene lost 5 bases, with 20 bases spanning the gap. This CDR3 contains 16 residues. For the CDR3, the DNA is TGTGCCAGCAGCTCCCTCGGACCCGGAGGGAAGACTGAAGCTTTCTTT. Translating gives CASSSLGPGGKTEAFF.

The chain recombines TRBV7-6 with TRBJ2-1; D might be TRBD2 (7 bases). Trimming removed 0 bases from V and 8 bases from J, with 11 bases in between. The CDR3 runs to 14 residues. Germline V lookup: CDR1 SGHVS, CDR2 FNYEAQ. CDR3 DNA sequence: TGTGCCAGCAGCTTAGCGGGGGGGCCGGATGAGCAGTTCTTC. It encodes CASSLAGGPDEQFF.

The chain combines TRBV9 with TRBJ2-1; 10 positions match TRBD2. With 6 bases clipped from V and 6 bases from J, the junction kept 9 bases outside the gene matches. Germline loops: CDR1 SGDLS, CDR2 YYNGEE. The CDR3 sequence is 15 residues long. This CDR3 reads CASTRASGSANEQFF. The CDR3 DNA reads TGTGCCAGCACCAGAGCTAGCGGGAGCGCCAATGAGCAGTTCTTC.

V and J are TRBV3-1 (or the pseudogene TRBV3-2) and TRBJ2-1, with D unclear. Looked up from germline, CDR1 is LGHDT and CDR2 is YNNKEL (reference sequence). The CDR3 spans 15 residues. Trimming shortened V by 0 bases and J by 0 bases, and 6 bases separated the two germline ends. DNA for the CDR3: TGTGCCAGCAGCCAAGATTCCGGCTCCTACAATGAGCAGTTCTTC. Protein: CASSQDSGSYNEQFF.

V and J are TRBV6-5 and TRBJ1-2; D is uncertain. Looked up from germline, CDR1 is MNHEY and CDR2 is SVGAGI. V was trimmed by 6 bases and J by 8 bases, leaving 16 bases between them. The CDR3 consists of 13 residues. In DNA form, the CDR3 reads TGTGCCAGCAGGACCACCCTAGTCGGGGGCTACACCTTC. This translates into CASRTTLVGGYTF.

The chain recombines TRBV5-1 with TRBJ1-1; D ambiguous. CDR1 SGHRS and CDR2 YFSETQ come from the germline V gene. The CDR3 covers 11 residues. V was cut by 0 bases and J by 6 bases, with 3 bases left in between. In DNA, the CDR3 is TGCGCCAGCAGCTTGGGAGCTGAAGCTTTCTTT. This gives the protein CASSLGAEAFF.

The chain joins TRBV10-3 to TRBJ1-5; 7 nucleotides match TRBD1. Germline loops: CDR1 ENHRY, CDR2 SYGVKD. V gave up 10 bases and J gave up 7 bases; unmatched junction bases: 19. The CDR3 runs to 16 residues. As DNA, the CDR3 is TGTGCCAAAAACGCCGTTCGGCAGGGGGGAGCCCAGCCCCAGCATTTT. Translated: CAKNAVRQGGAQPQHF.

The chain uses TRBV29-1 and TRBJ1-1; D uncertain. The germline gives CDR1 SQVTM, CDR2 ANQGSEA. The CDR3 is made up of 14 amino acids. Trimming took 0 bases from V and 0 from J, leaving 8 bases between them. Here the CDR3 DNA reads TGCAGCGTTGAAGATAATACTTTGAACACTGAAGCTTTCTTT. It yields the protein CSVEDNTLNTEAFF.